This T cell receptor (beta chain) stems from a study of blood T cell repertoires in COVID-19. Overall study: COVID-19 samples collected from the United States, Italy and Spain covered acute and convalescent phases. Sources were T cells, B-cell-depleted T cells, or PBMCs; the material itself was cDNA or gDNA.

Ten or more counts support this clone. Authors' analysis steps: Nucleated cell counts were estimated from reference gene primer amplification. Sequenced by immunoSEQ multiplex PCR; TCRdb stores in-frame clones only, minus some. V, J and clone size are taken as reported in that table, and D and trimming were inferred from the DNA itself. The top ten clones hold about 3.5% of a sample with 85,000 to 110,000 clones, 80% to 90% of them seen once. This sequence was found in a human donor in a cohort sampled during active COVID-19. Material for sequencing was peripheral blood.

CDR3 sequence reads: CASSTRTGREDQPQHF. The CDR3 nucleotides are TGTGCCAGCTCAACGAGGACAGGGAGGGAGGATCAGCCCCAGCATTTT. This sequence joins TRBV18 and TRBJ1-5; 8 bases fit TRBD1. This CDR3 is built from 16 residues. J gave up 5 bases and V 5 bases, and 11 bases lay outside the gene matches. CDR1 is KGHSH and CDR2 is LQKENI in the germline V gene.